The TCR beta chain described here comes from a study of molecular identifiers for immune sequencing clone quantification. Study-wide results and caveats: Clones with over 20 RNA copies captured over 97% of effector molecules but under 1% of naive ones.

Using a CD8+CD4-CCR7+CD45RA+ phenotype, naive CD8 T cells were sorted. Making the bulk TCR libraries relied on previously described methods and listed TCR primers. Via MiXCR, TCRdb re-called the PCR reads, giving one row per CDR3 protein. The sample yields 70,000 to 95,000 distinct CDR3 sequences, under 20% seen once. This clonotype was seen at least ten times. What it recognizes is unknown. Germline V gene data show CDR1 as SQVTM and CDR2 as ANQGSEA. CDR3 length equals 13 residues. V lost 4 bases to trimming and J lost 4 bases; unmatched junction nucleotides: 3. The specimen sequenced was naive CD8+ T cells from blood, with Jurkat cell RNA spiked in. As to subset: FACS-sorted CD8+CD4-CCR7+CD45RA+ naive T cells. The source is a human donor in good health. Some libraries in this study had Jurkat cell RNA spiked in. V gene TRBV29-1 combines with J gene TRBJ2-7; TRBD1 agrees at 11 bases. CDR3 nucleotides: TGCAGCGTTGGTGGACAGGGGGCTTACGAGCAGTACTTC. Protein product: CSVGGQGAYEQYF.